This T cell receptor beta chain was sequenced during a study of blood T cell repertoires in COVID-19 (TCRdb year 2020). Regarding the research as a whole: Samples covering the acute and convalescent phases of COVID-19 were provided by collaborators in the United States, Italy and Spain. The prospective study material was composed of cDNA or gDNA derived from T cells, B-cell-depleted T cells, or PBMCs. Deeply sampled blood TCRbeta repertoires from subjects exposed to, actively infected with, or recovered from COVID-19 were included in the dataset. A freely available public database, intended as a resource for researchers studying the immune response to SARS-CoV-2, is where the repertoires were released. Samples came from the ongoing ImmuneRACE study (first 160 participants) plus 1,254 subjects from 6 global collaborators. Nearly every sample came with metadata listing a de-identified subject ID, COVID-19 status, age in years and sex. HLA class I and class II types, where available, came from metadata supplied by the sample provider rather than from assay-based typing.

Whole blood was collected in K2EDTA tubes by collaborating institutions according to the institutions' own protocols. For TCRbeta analysis, collaborator samples were shipped as frozen whole blood, as isolated PBMCs, or as DNA extracted from either sample type. TCRbeta CDR3 regions were amplified from genomic DNA using the immunoSEQ Assay, a bias-controlled multiplex PCR. For the original study's pipeline: The number of nucleated cells in each sample was estimated from the amplification of reference gene primers within the assay. Sequence reads were collapsed and filtered to measure the absolute abundance of every unique TCRbeta CDR3 rearrangement. For each sample, productive Simpson clonality was calculated as the square root of Simpson's diversity index over productive rearrangements. The table comes from immuneACCESS by way of TCRdb, which keeps in-frame sequences with V and J called. Part of the clones is missing from these tables; in studies checked, under half for an unresolved V gene and the rest for unknown reasons. V, J and clone size derive from that table, while D and trimming were established from the DNA sequence. For this sample the table gives around 250,000 clones, of which 65% to 85% were detected only once. 4.4% of the sample is taken by the ten largest.

A note on this clone: The antigen it recognizes is unknown. There are no base qualities to consult, and no much larger clone falls within one base.

The paper as a whole reports these results and caveats: The amount of clinical and demographic metadata varied by source and participant and was provided uncurated.

Including cysteine and phenylalanine, the CDR3 has 10 amino acids. Solely the CDR3 DNA is kept, with 30 bases framed from the first base. Reading the germline V gene gives CDR1 MDHEN and CDR2 SYDVKM. At the junction V is shortened by 6 bases and J by 7 bases, with 6 bases in between. The source material was peripheral blood. The TCR sequence derives from a man aged 45 to 65 with active or convalescent COVID-19. The rearranged chain carries TRBV28 and TRBJ1-2; TRBD1 is a possible D gene, resting on 5 matching bases. The CDR3 loop reads CASRQGGYTF. The bases read TGTGCCAGCAGGCAGGGTGGCTACACCTTC.